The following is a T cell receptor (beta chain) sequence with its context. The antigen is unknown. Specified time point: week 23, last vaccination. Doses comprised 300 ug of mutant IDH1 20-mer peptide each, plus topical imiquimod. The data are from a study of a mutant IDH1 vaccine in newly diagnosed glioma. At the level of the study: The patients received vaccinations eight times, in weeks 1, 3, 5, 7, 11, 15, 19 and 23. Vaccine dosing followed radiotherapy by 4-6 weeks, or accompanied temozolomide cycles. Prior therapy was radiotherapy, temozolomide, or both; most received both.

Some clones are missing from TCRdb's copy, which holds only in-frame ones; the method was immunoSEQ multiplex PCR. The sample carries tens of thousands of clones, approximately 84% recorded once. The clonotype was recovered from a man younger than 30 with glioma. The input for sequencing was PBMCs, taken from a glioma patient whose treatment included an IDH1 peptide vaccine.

The CDR3 region is CASSFEGGYGYTF. CDR3 bases: TGTGCCAGCAGTTTCGAGGGGGGCTATGGCTACACCTTC. The chain uses TRBV27 and TRBJ1-2; TRBD1 is a possible D gene (6 bases). Per germline, CDR1 MNHEY and CDR2 SMNVEV (reference sequence). The CDR3 runs 13 residues. V lost 3 bases, J lost 4 bases, and 9 bases lay in between.